Shown below are 24 T cell receptor beta chains from a single sample sequenced in a study of blood T cell repertoires in COVID-19. Profiled with immunoSEQ multiplex PCR; TCRdb holds only in-frame clones, not every one. The data hold 25,000 to 35,000 clones, with more than 75% observed a single time. Input material: peripheral blood. These TCRs come from a woman in her seventies with acute or convalescent COVID-19.

The chain employs TRBV29-1 and TRBJ2-5, with TRBD1 matching 7 bases. V lost 3 bases, J lost 3 bases, and 13 bases stayed unmatched. CDR1 SQVTM and CDR2 ANQGSEA come from the germline V gene. The CDR3 is 16 residues long. CDR3 sequence: CSVDAGAGGIEETQYF. In DNA form, the CDR3 reads TGCAGCGTTGATGCAGGGGCAGGGGGAATAGAAGAGACCCAGTACTTC.

The CDR3 bases are TGTGCCAGCAGTGAGAGTTCGAACACCGGGGAGCTGTTTTTT. It specifies CASSESSNTGELFF. This sequence joins TRBV2 and TRBJ2-2; D is undetermined. Germline loops: CDR1 SNHLY, CDR2 FYNNEI. The V end was cut by 3 bases, the J end by 0 bases, with 5 bases between. This CDR3 has 14 residues.

V usage is TRBV7-9 and J usage is TRBJ2-1; 11 bases match TRBD2. The CDR3 length is 16 residues. In germline, CDR1 is SEHNR, CDR2 FQNEAQ (reference sequence). Trimming removed 1 base from V and 8 bases from J; junction bases left unmatched: 7. The CDR3: CASSLVALAGGDEQFF. CDR3 nucleotide sequence: TGTGCCAGCAGCTTAGTCGCTCTAGCGGGAGGCGATGAGCAGTTCTTC.

This chain connects TRBV27 to TRBJ1-4, with D possibly matching TRBD1 (5 bases). Per germline, CDR1 MNHEY and CDR2 SMNVEV (reference sequence). V lost 10 bases and J lost 8, with 14 bases in between. CDR3 length equals 12 residues. Here the CDR3 reads CATTNRGEKLFF. In nucleotides, the CDR3 is TGTGCCACCACGAACCGGGGGGAAAAACTGTTTTTT.

The rearrangement links TRBV7-2 to TRBJ2-2, with a tentative D call TRBD2 (7 bases). This CDR3 spans 17 amino acids. The ends were cut back, 3 bases at V and 7 bases at J, with 21 bases in the middle. Germline CDR1 reads SGHTA; CDR2 reads FQGNSA. CDR3 in DNA: TGTGCCAGCAGCTTTTGGTCGGGGGGCCCTTCCTTCGGGGAGCTGTTTTTT. This encodes CASSFWSGGPSFGELFF. Supplemented by reference TRBV7-2 and TRBJ2-2, the full variable domain reads GAGVSQSPSNKVTEKGKDVELRCDPISGHTALYWYRQSLGQGLEFLIYFQGNSAPDKSGLPSDRFSAERTGGSVSTLTIQRTQQEDSAVYLCASSFWSGGPSFGELFFGEGSRLTVL.

This clone was counted a single time. J is TRBJ1-2 and V is TRBV7-8, with TRBD1 matching over 7 bases. CDR3 length: 16 amino acids. From germline, CDR1 is SGHVS and CDR2 FQNEAQ. Unmatched junction bases numbered 11, after V lost 5 bases and J lost 2 bases. The CDR3 DNA follows: TGTGCCAGCAGCCCAACGTACAGGGGATCGAACTATGGCTACACCTTC. It yields the protein CASSPTYRGSNYGYTF.

The chain couples TRBV7-2 to TRBJ2-5; 11 bases map to TRBD1. The ends lost 2 bases at V and 4 bases at J; junction bases unmatched: 6. The CDR3 is 16 amino acids. Germline assignment: CDR1 SGHTA and CDR2 FQGNSA. The CDR3 reads CASSLSVGTGGETQYF. The CDR3 nucleotides are TGTGCCAGCAGCTTAAGTGTCGGGACAGGGGGAGAGACCCAGTACTTC.

The J gene is TRBJ2-7, the V gene TRBV28; D uncertain. The CDR3 runs 12 residues. The V end was cut by 6 bases, the J end by 1 base, with 7 bases between. Germline CDR1 is MDHEN and CDR2 is SYDVKM. CDR3 residues: CASSQKSYEQYF. The CDR3 bases are TGTGCCAGCAGCCAGAAATCCTACGAGCAGTACTTC. Full variable domain (rest looked up from reference TRBV28 and TRBJ2-7): DVKVTQSSRYLVKRTGEKVFLECVQDMDHENMFWYRQDPGLGLRLIYFSYDVKMKEKGDIPEGYSVSREKKERFSLILESASTNQTSMYLCASSQKSYEQYFGPGTRLTVT.

The chain is built from TRBV4-1 and TRBJ1-2; a weak D match, TRBD1 (6 bases). Trimming left V 1 base short and J 1 base short, with 10 bases between. The CDR3 contains 15 residues. Per germline, CDR1 MGHRA and CDR2 YSYEKL. CDR3 loop: CASSQVSQGNYGYTF. Written as DNA, the CDR3 is TGCGCCAGCAGCCAAGTTTCACAGGGTAACTATGGCTACACCTTC.

This chain joins TRBV3-1 (or the pseudogene TRBV3-2) and TRBJ1-1; D remains ambiguous. V lost 2 bases to trimming and J lost 1 base, with 5 bases between them. The length of the CDR3 is 13 residues. Per germline, CDR1 LGHDT and CDR2 YNNKEL (reference sequence). CDR3 in DNA: TGTGCCAGCAGCCAATCGGGGAACACTGAAGCTTTCTTT. Translating gives CASSQSGNTEAFF.

The V call is TRBV20-1, the J call TRBJ1-1, with D hard to call. The germline CDR1 and CDR2 sequences are DFQATT and SNEGSKA (reference sequence). Trimming took 3 bases from V and 8 from J, leaving 13 bases between them. The CDR3 consists of 12 residues. Here the CDR3 DNA reads TGCAGTGCTAGTATCGGGAGGGTGGAAGCTTTCTTT. As protein: CSASIGRVEAFF.

J is TRBJ2-7 and V is TRBV4-1, with 10 bases matching TRBD1. The CDR3 loop spans 15 amino acids. Germline loops: CDR1 MGHRA, CDR2 YSYEKL. The trim removed 1 base at V and 2 bases at J, leaving 2 bases unmatched. The CDR3 region is CASSQAGTGAYEQYF. CDR3 sequence (DNA): TGCGCCAGCAGCCAAGCCGGGACAGGGGCCTACGAGCAGTACTTC.

This clone was seen only once. This chain joins TRBV6-2 or TRBV6-3 and TRBJ2-7; no definite D call. Germline-derived CDR1 and CDR2 are MNHEY and SVGEGT. The CDR3 runs 14 residues. Trimming pared 4 bases from V and 0 bases from J, leaving 10 bases between. The CDR3 DNA sequence: TGTGCCAGCAGTTTCGACACTGTCTCCTACGAGCAGTACTTC. Translating gives CASSFDTVSYEQYF.

V usage is TRBV4-1 and J usage is TRBJ2-6, with TRBD2 matching 7 bases. The length of the CDR3 is 18 residues. CDR1 is MGHRA and CDR2 is YSYEKL in the germline V gene. V gave up 0 bases and J gave up 2 bases; unmatched junction bases: 7. The CDR3 spells CASSQEFVGGAGANVLTF. The CDR3 bases are TGCGCCAGCAGCCAAGAGTTTGTTGGGGGGGCTGGGGCCAACGTCCTGACTTTC.

This clone was recorded a few times. This chain links TRBV7-9 with TRBJ1-2; 8 bases map to TRBD1. V was pared by 5 bases and J by 8 bases, with 13 bases of the junction left unmatched. Germline lookup yields CDR1 SEHNR and CDR2 FQNEAQ (reference sequence). CDR3 size: 15 residues. The CDR3 DNA sequence: TGTGCCAGCAGCCCTCTGACAGGGGAGAGAGGGGGCTACACCTTC. Translated, it gives CASSPLTGERGGYTF.

The chain is built from TRBV5-1 and TRBJ2-1, with 9 nucleotides matching TRBD1. With 3 bases clipped from V and 1 base from J, the junction kept 5 bases outside the gene matches. From germline, CDR1 is SGHRS and CDR2 YFSETQ. The CDR3 has 16 amino acids. CDR3 in amino acids: CASSSGTGKSYNEQFF. CDR3 DNA sequence: TGCGCCAGCAGCTCAGGGACAGGGAAATCCTACAATGAGCAGTTCTTC.

The chain employs TRBV7-9 and TRBJ1-3, with 10 bases matching TRBD1. Germline values: CDR1 SEHNR, CDR2 FQNEAQ (reference sequence). The CDR3 sequence is 18 residues long. Unmatched junction bases numbered 14, after V lost 4 bases and J lost 5 bases. CDR3 region: CASSWDRGYPPGRNTIYF. The CDR3 DNA reads as TGTGCCAGCAGCTGGGACAGGGGATATCCGCCTGGGCGAAACACCATATATTTT.

This clone was recorded a few times. V is TRBV5-1 and J is TRBJ1-1; maybe TRBD1 (6 bases). The CDR3 is made up of 16 amino acids. In germline, CDR1 is SGHRS, CDR2 YFSETQ. V was clipped by 5 bases and J by 0 bases, with 17 bases between them. The CDR3 region is CASRSSGATLNTEAFF. The DNA of the CDR3 is TGCGCCAGCAGATCGTCAGGGGCCACCCTGAACACTGAAGCTTTCTTT.

The V and J genes are TRBV3-1 (or the pseudogene TRBV3-2) and TRBJ1-1, with TRBD1 matching 9 bases. The V and J ends lost 4 bases and 9 bases, in that order; junction bases with no gene match: 6. This CDR3 has 13 residues. Germline CDR1 and CDR2: LGHDT and YNNKEL (reference sequence). The CDR3 DNA reads as TGTGCCAGCAGCCCACAGGACAGGGGAAAAGCTTTCTTT. Translated, it gives CASSPQDRGKAFF.

The chain employs TRBV27 and TRBJ1-1, with 8 bases aligning to TRBD1. CDR1 is MNHEY and CDR2 is SMNVEV in the germline V gene (reference sequence). J was trimmed by 1 base and V by 9 bases; bases with no gene match: 4. CDR3 length: 13 residues. The CDR3 DNA follows: TGTGCCAGTACCGGGACAGGGAACACTGAAGCTTTCTTT. Protein sequence: CASTGTGNTEAFF.

The chain recombines TRBV7-6 with TRBJ2-1; 7 nucleotides match TRBD2. V was pared by 2 bases and J by 10 bases, with 17 bases of the junction left unmatched. CDR1 and CDR2 from the germline V gene are SGHVS and FNYEAQ. This CDR3 contains 17 residues. The CDR3 DNA sequence: TGTGCCAGCAGCTTATTATTCGAATCGGGACTACGAGGGGAGCAGTTCTTC. Its protein is CASSLLFESGLRGEQFF. Full variable domain (remainder filled in from reference TRBV7-6 and TRBJ2-1): GAGVSQSPRYKVTKRGQDVALRCDPISGHVSLYWYRQALGQGPEFLTYFNYEAQQDKSGLPNDRFSAERPEGSISTLTIQRTEQRDSAMYRCASSLLFESGLRGEQFFGPGTRLTVL.

This chain links TRBV9 with TRBJ2-2; the match to TRBD2 covers 13 bases. The CDR3 is 15 amino acids. The V and J ends lost 5 bases and 6 bases, in that order; junction bases with no gene match: 4. Germline V gene data show CDR1 as SGDLS and CDR2 as YYNGEE. The CDR3 DNA sequence: TGTGCCAGCAGTTCGGGACTAGCGGGACCCGGGGAGCTGTTTTTT. Translation gives CASSSGLAGPGELFF.

On this clone itself: A read error may account for a junction end that differs from germline. The chain uses TRBV7-7 and TRBJ2-5, with 8 bases lining up with TRBD2. Germline V gene lookup returns CDR1 SSHAT and CDR2 FNYEAQ (reference sequence). This CDR3 contains 15 residues. CDR3 in amino acids: CASSLGIAGIETQYF. For the CDR3, the DNA is TGTGCTAGCAGCTTAGGCATAGCGGGGATAGAGACCCAGTACTTC.

V usage is TRBV5-4 and J usage is TRBJ1-1; TRBD1 might be the D (6 bases). CDR1 is SGHNT, CDR2 YYREEE, per germline (reference sequence). Trimming pared 2 bases from V and 8 bases from J, leaving 13 bases between. The CDR3 sequence is 13 residues long. The chain's CDR3 is CASSFSGAGEAFF. In nucleotides, the CDR3 is TGTGCCAGCAGCTTTTCAGGGGCCGGAGAAGCTTTCTTT.